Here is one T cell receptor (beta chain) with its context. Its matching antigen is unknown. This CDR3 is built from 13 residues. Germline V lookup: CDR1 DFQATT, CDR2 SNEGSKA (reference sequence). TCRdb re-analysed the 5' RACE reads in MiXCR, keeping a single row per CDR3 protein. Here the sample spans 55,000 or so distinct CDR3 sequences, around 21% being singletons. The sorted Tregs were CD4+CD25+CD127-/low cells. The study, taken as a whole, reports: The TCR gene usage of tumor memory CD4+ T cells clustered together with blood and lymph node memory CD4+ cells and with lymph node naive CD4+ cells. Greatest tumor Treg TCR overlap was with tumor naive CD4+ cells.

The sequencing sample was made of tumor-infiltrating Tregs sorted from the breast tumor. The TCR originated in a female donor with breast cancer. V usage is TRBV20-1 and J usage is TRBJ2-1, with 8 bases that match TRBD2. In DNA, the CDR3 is TGCAGCCTAAGCGGGAGAGTCTACAATGAGCAGTTCTTC. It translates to CSLSGRVYNEQFF.